This T cell receptor beta chain was obtained from a study of CD8+ T cells in alopecia areata. Whole-study context: Each day, treated patients took oral tofacitinib twice, at 5 to 10 mg per dose. Regarding the study as a whole: Sequence data from scalp samples additionally include resident alphabeta T cells of normal skin. Relative to normal scalp, lesional scalp, especially alopecia totalis/universalis, showed higher clonality. Scalp clonality and expanded CD8+ clones among the top 100 fell significantly with tofacitinib.

Treatment meaning: oral pan-JAK inhibitor, 5-10 mg twice daily. CDR3 size: 14 residues. Per the germline V gene, CDR1 is SEHNR and CDR2 is FQNEAQ (reference sequence). V lost 2 bases, J lost 0 bases, and 7 bases lay in between. Extracted RNA was reverse transcribed, and the resulting cDNA served as sequencing template. Profiling relied on immunoSEQ multiplex PCR, and the TCRdb table lists in-frame clones only, not all of them. The sample has around 210,000 clones, 55% to 70% seen once. A word on this clone: The antigen is undetermined.

The chain combines TRBV7-9 with TRBJ1-1; D remains unclear. This clonotype was obtained from a human donor with alopecia areata. The material sequenced was CD4+ T cells sorted from blood, taken at week 4, from a patient treated with tofacitinib. The CDR3 loop reads CASSLSHLNTEAFF. CDR3 coding DNA: TGTGCCAGCAGCTTATCCCATTTGAACACTGAAGCTTTCTTT.